These 20 T cell receptor beta chains were sequenced from one sample in a study of post-analysis software for immune sequencing data (dated by TCRdb to the mid-2010s). These receptors have no known antigen. Points the paper makes about the study in general: Patients showed significantly higher frequencies than controls for about five TRBV segments, among them TRBV5-6, TRBV5-1 and TRBV20-1.

To prepare the library, PCR was applied. These reads were obtained on an Illumina HiSeq 2500. To reduce PCR and sequencing biases, unique molecular identifiers were incorporated into the TCR beta cDNA libraries. TCRdb's own reprocessing of the public reads used fastp at Q25 and MiXCR and kept productive beta chains. Identical CDR3 protein sequences are pooled into one entry, listed with their most common genes and DNA. In this sample the table shows around 400,000 distinct CDR3 sequences, around 33% of which occur a single time. Roughly 13% of the sample belongs to the ten largest clones. Sequenced input: blood. These receptor sequences come from a girl aged 10-17 years with multiple sclerosis.

V usage is TRBV5-1 and J usage is TRBJ2-5; D remains ambiguous. V lost 4 bases and J lost 4, with 14 bases in between. The germline V gene has CDR1 SGHRS and CDR2 YFSETQ. The CDR3 has 14 residues. The DNA for the CDR3 is TGCGCCAGCAGCCCGACGCAAGGTGGAGAGACCCAGTACTTC. This sequence encodes CASSPTQGGETQYF.

J is TRBJ2-7 and V is TRBV28, with 7 bases fitting TRBD1. The length of the CDR3 is 12 residues. J was trimmed by 2 bases and V by 6 bases; bases with no gene match: 1. Germline-derived CDR1 and CDR2 are MDHEN and SYDVKM. Here the CDR3 DNA reads TGTGCCAGCAGGACAGGGACCTACGAGCAGTACTTC. This translates into CASRTGTYEQYF.

The rearrangement uses TRBV7-9 and TRBJ2-7; D possibly corresponds to TRBD1 (5 bases). Germline CDR1 and CDR2: SEHNR and FQNEAQ (reference sequence). The CDR3 covers 12 residues. Between the trimmed V and J ends, which lost 6 bases and 3 bases, there was a span of 9 bases. Here the CDR3 DNA reads TGTGCCAGCAGACATGACAGCTACGAGCAGTACTTC. This codes for CASRHDSYEQYF.

Written as DNA, the CDR3 is TGCGCCAGCAGCCTGATTGACCAGGACTATGGCTACACCTTC. Translation: CASSLIDQDYGYTF. The rearrangement joins TRBV5-1 to TRBJ1-2, with no clear D. Germline CDR1 and CDR2: SGHRS and YFSETQ. V lost 4 bases to trimming and J lost 3 bases, with 13 bases between them. The CDR3 loop spans 14 amino acids.

Concerning this clonotype itself: A clone one base away is much larger, so this may be a read error. The gene calls are TRBV5-1 and TRBJ2-3; D call uncertain. This CDR3 is 13 amino acids long. In germline, CDR1 is SGHRS, CDR2 YFSETQ. This CDR3 reads CTSSTDAADTQYF. The CDR3 DNA follows: TGCACCAGCTCTACTGACGCGGCAGATACGCAGTATTTT.

This clonotype was seen a few times. The chain combines TRBV20-1 with TRBJ2-1; D possibly corresponds to TRBD2 (5 bases). The germline gives CDR1 DFQATT, CDR2 SNEGSKA (reference sequence). The CDR3 runs to 11 residues. V was shortened by 2 bases and J by 8 bases, with 7 bases between the two germline ends. The DNA for the CDR3 is TGCAGTGCTAGAAAGGAGGATGAGCAGTTCTTC. It specifies CSARKEDEQFF.

This clonotype was observed once. J is TRBJ1-1 and V is TRBV7-3, with D perhaps TRBD1 (5 bases). Trimming stripped 3 bases from V and 5 bases from J, with 13 bases between. CDR1 and CDR2 from the germline V gene are SGHTA and FQGTGA. There are 14 residues in the CDR3. For the CDR3, the DNA is TGTGCCAGCAGCTTGCGAGGGGCAGGAACTGAAGCTTTCTTT. Amino acid sequence: CASSLRGAGTEAFF.

The J gene is TRBJ2-6, the V gene TRBV29-1; 8 bases match TRBD1. The V gene end was trimmed by 2 bases and the J gene end by 0 bases; junction bases not matched to a gene: 6. The V gene's germline CDR1 is SQVTM and CDR2 ANQGSEA. CDR3 length: 17 amino acids. This CDR3 reads CSVERQGADSGANVLTF. CDR3 in DNA: TGCAGCGTTGAAAGGCAGGGGGCGGACTCTGGGGCCAACGTCCTGACTTTC.

The chain recombines TRBV4-1 with TRBJ1-4; D not resolved. CDR1 and CDR2 (germline): MGHRA, YSYEKL. Trimming took 2 bases from V and 3 from J, leaving 4 bases between them. The CDR3 loop spans 13 amino acids. The CDR3 nucleotides read TGCGCCAGCAGCCAACGGGCTAATGAAAAACTGTTTTTT. Translated: CASSQRANEKLFF.

The chain uses TRBV7-9 and TRBJ2-7, with 9 bases aligning to TRBD2. V lost 7 bases to trimming and J lost 0 bases; unmatched junction nucleotides: 4. The CDR3 extends over 14 amino acids. Germline loops: CDR1 SEHNR, CDR2 FQNEAQ (reference sequence). This chain's CDR3 is CASTSGGLSYEQYF. DNA of the CDR3: TGTGCCAGCACAAGCGGGGGGCTCTCCTACGAGCAGTACTTC.

V and J are TRBV4-1 and TRBJ2-2, with TRBD1 as a possible D gene (5 bases). The germline V gene encodes CDR1 MGHRA and CDR2 YSYEKL. This CDR3 spans 16 amino acids. Trimming pared 3 bases from V and 6 bases from J, leaving 17 bases between. The CDR3 nucleotides are TGCGCCAGCAGCCAGGGGCCCCAGGTGATTCCCGGGGAGCTGTTTTTT. Translating gives CASSQGPQVIPGELFF.

This clonotype was observed a few times. This chain joins TRBV27 and TRBJ2-3; 7 bases fit TRBD2. The J segment lost 0 bases and the V segment lost 7 bases, leaving 13 bases of the junction unmatched. Germline CDR1 reads MNHEY; CDR2 reads SMNVEV (reference sequence). CDR3 length: 17 amino acids. In nucleotides, the CDR3 is TGTGCCAGCACCGATCGACTGGGGGAGGGAAGCACAGATACGCAGTATTTT. This encodes CASTDRLGEGSTDTQYF.

The chain has TRBV9 and TRBJ1-2; 8 bases match TRBD1. V lost 7 bases and J lost 8; bases outside the gene matches: 4. The CDR3 has 11 amino acids. Germline V CDR1 and CDR2: SGDLS, YYNGEE. The CDR3, as DNA: TGTGCCAGCCGGACAGGGACGGGCTACACCTTC. It translates to CASRTGTGYTF.

In this sample, this clonotype turned up once. The J gene is TRBJ2-7, the V gene TRBV7-2; TRBD2 agrees at 12 bases. CDR1 and CDR2 from the germline V gene are SGHTA and FQGNSA. With 5 bases clipped from V and 2 bases from J, the junction kept 13 bases outside the gene matches. CDR3 size: 18 residues. In DNA form, the CDR3 reads TGTGCCAGCAGCGCCGGACTAGCGGGGTTTACTACTGCCTACGAGCAGTACTTC. As protein: CASSAGLAGFTTAYEQYF.

The genes are TRBV10-3 and TRBJ2-3, with TRBD1 as a possible D gene (6 bases). This CDR3 region has 15 residues. From germline, CDR1 is ENHRY and CDR2 SYGVKD. V gave up 3 bases and J gave up 0 bases, with 10 bases separating them. The DNA of the CDR3 is TGTGCCATCAGTGAAGGGGGAAGGAGCACAGATACGCAGTATTTT. It encodes CAISEGGRSTDTQYF.

This rearrangement joins TRBV6-6 to TRBJ1-5; D may be TRBD1 (6 bases). This CDR3 has 13 amino acids. V lost 6 bases, J lost 6 bases, and 12 bases lay in between. Germline CDR1 and CDR2: MNHNY and SVGAGI (reference sequence). The CDR3, as DNA: TGTGCCAGCAGCCAACAGGGCGGTCAGCCCCAGCATTTT. Translating it yields CASSQQGGQPQHF.

The chain combines TRBV12-3 or TRBV12-4 with TRBJ1-2; 9 bases fit TRBD1. The length of the CDR3 is 15 residues. The V segment lost 5 bases and the J segment 0 bases; nucleotides outside the gene matches: 4. The CDR3 DNA reads TGTGCCAGCAGTCCCGGGACAGGGACTAACTATGGCTACACCTTC. Amino acids: CASSPGTGTNYGYTF.

The rearrangement uses TRBV28 and TRBJ1-2; tentatively, D is TRBD1 (5 bases). V lost 6 bases and J 4 bases, leaving 24 bases between the germline ends. This CDR3 comprises 17 residues. Germline lookup yields CDR1 MDHEN and CDR2 SYDVKM. CDR3 bases: TGTGCCAGCAGAAGACAGATTACCCGCGGGGGGTCCTATGGCTACACCTTC. Translation gives CASRRQITRGGSYGYTF.

The chain links TRBV25-1 to TRBJ2-5, with a weak D call TRBD1 (5 bases). Trimming stripped 1 base from V and 5 bases from J, with 17 bases between. CDR1 and CDR2 from the germline V gene are MGHDK and SYGVNS. CDR3 length: 16 residues. Here the CDR3 DNA reads TGTGCCAGCAGTGAATTGAGCAGGGTATCGGAGGAGACCCAGTACTTC. Translation gives CASSELSRVSEETQYF.

DNA for the CDR3: TGCGCCAGCAGCGCGGGACAGGGGGCCCACGAGCAGTACTTC. Amino acid sequence: CASSAGQGAHEQYF. The chain carries TRBV5-1 and TRBJ2-7, with TRBD1 matching over 12 bases. Germline V gene sequence: CDR1 SGHRS, CDR2 YFSETQ. The junction had 4 bases not matched to a gene; V was cut back by 4 bases and J by 5 bases. The CDR3 sequence is 14 residues long. Together with reference TRBV5-1 and TRBJ2-7, the CDR3 gives the full variable domain: KAGVTQTPRYLIKTRGQQVTLSCSPISGHRSVSWYQQTPGQGLQFLFEYFSETQRNKGNFPGRFSGRQFSNSRSEMNVSTLELGDSALYLCASSAGQGAHEQYFGPGTRLTVT.